Listed below are T cell receptor beta chains from one sample, sequenced in a study of blood T cell repertoires in COVID-19. The protocol was immunoSEQ multiplex PCR, while the TCRdb copy is restricted to in-frame clones and leaves out a portion. The table lists 110,000 or so clones, about 90% of them singletons, with 2% to 3% in the top ten. Sequences were obtained from peripheral blood. These receptors were taken from a human donor in a cohort sampled during active COVID-19. Both conserved end residues are part of each CDR3. A D gene is named only where the DNA matches it firmly. The size entry is marked missing in some rows and otherwise reads once, few, many or a size class.

TRBV18	-	TRBJ2-5	-	TGTGCCAGCTCCTCGGCAGGGATTCGGGAGACCCAGTACTTC	CASSSAGIRETQYF
TRBV5-1	few	TRBJ2-1	TRBD2	TGCGCCAGCAGCTTGCTAGCGGGAAGCTACAATGAGCAGTTCTTC	CASSLLAGSYNEQFF
TRBV21-1	-	TRBJ2-1	-	TGTGCCAGCAGCAAGACTGGGTCTGAGCAGTTCTTC	CASSKTGSEQFF
TRBV6-5	-	TRBJ2-3	TRBD2	TGTGCCAGCAGGGGGGGGGTATGGCAGTATTTT	CASRGGVWQYF
TRBV19	-	TRBJ1-1	TRBD1	TGTGCCAGTAGTATAGGAGCGGGACAGGGGAACGCGTTCTTT	CASSIGAGQGNAFF
TRBV3-1/TRBV3-2	once	TRBJ1-2	-	TGTGCCAGCAGCCAAGACAGGGGAGCCGGCTACACCTTC	CASSQDRGAGYTF
TRBV5-4	-	TRBJ2-2	TRBD1	TGTGCCAGCAGCTCCAGGGGGCAAAGTACCGGGGAGCTGTTTTTT	CASSSRGQSTGELFF
TRBV11-2	-	TRBJ1-1	TRBD1	TGTGCCAGCAGCTTTGCGGGACAGGGACTTGGGACTGAAGCTTTCTTT	CASSFAGQGLGTEAFF
TRBV29-1	once	TRBJ2-1	TRBD2	TGCAGCGTGTCGACTAGCGGGAGGATCGATGAGCAGTTCTTC	CSVSTSGRIDEQFF
TRBV24-1	-	TRBJ1-2	TRBD1	TGTGCCACCAGTGATAATCTGGGACAGGGGGAGAGTGGCTACACCTTC	CATSDNLGQGESGYTF
TRBV18	-	TRBJ1-1	-	TGTGCCAGCTCACTTACAGGGAGCACTGAAGCTTTCTTT	CASSLTGSTEAFF
TRBV6-5	-	TRBJ2-5	-	TGTGCCAGCAGTCTGACTGCAACGAGACAAGAGACCCAGTACTTC	CASSLTATRQETQYF
TRBV19	-	TRBJ2-1	TRBD1	TGTGCCAGTAAAGACAGGGGGCTTTACAATGAGCAGTTCTTC	CASKDRGLYNEQFF
TRBV6-5	once	TRBJ2-1	TRBD1	TGTGCCAGCAGTCGGACAGGGGGCGGCGGCAATGAGCAGTTCTTC	CASSRTGGGGNEQFF
TRBV24-1	-	TRBJ2-3	TRBD2	TGTGCCACCAGTGACGGCGGGAGGCCCCCAGATACGCAGTATTTT	CATSDGGRPPDTQYF
TRBV21-1	once	TRBJ2-7	-	TGTGCCAGCAGCAAGTCGGTCTACGAGCAGTACTTC	CASSKSVYEQYF
TRBV19	-	TRBJ2-3	TRBD2	TGTGCCAGTAGCCCACTGGGACTAGCGAACACAGATACGCAGTATTTT	CASSPLGLANTDTQYF
TRBV3-1/TRBV3-2	-	TRBJ2-7	TRBD1	TGTGCCAGCAGCCAGGGACAGTCTTTCTTATACGAGCAGTACTTC	CASSQGQSFLYEQYF
TRBV29-1	once	TRBJ1-1	TRBD1	TGCAGCGTGCTAAAGACAGGGGGCCTCGGCACTGAAGCTTTCTTT	CSVLKTGGLGTEAFF
TRBV24-1	-	TRBJ2-5	-	TGTGCCACCAGTGATTTTAAGACCCAGTACTTC	CATSDFKTQYF
TRBV5-1	-	TRBJ2-3	-	TGCGCCAGCAGCCCGGCAGGGATGATAGATACGCAGTATTTT	CASSPAGMIDTQYF
TRBV7-9	-	TRBJ1-1	-	TGTGCCAGCAGCTTACCTACGACAGGCATGAACACTGAAGCTTTCTTT	CASSLPTTGMNTEAFF
TRBV11-3	-	TRBJ2-1	TRBD1	TGTGCCAGCAGCCAGGGACAGGGAGATGAGCAGTTCTTC	CASSQGQGDEQFF
TRBV19	-	TRBJ2-1	TRBD2	TGTGCCAGTACCGTTAGCGGGGTCTACAATGAGCAGTTCTTC	CASTVSGVYNEQFF
TRBV6-6	-	TRBJ2-3	TRBD2	TGTGCCAGCAGTCCCCCGGGGGGACCGGTTAGCACAGATACGCAGTATTTT	CASSPPGGPVSTDTQYF
TRBV7-9	-	TRBJ1-2	-	TGTGCCAGCAGCTCGATCAGGGGAAGCTCCTATGGCTACACCTTC	CASSSIRGSSYGYTF
TRBV2	-	TRBJ1-1	TRBD1	TGTGCCAGCAGTGAAATTTGGACAGGGTTAGCTTTCTTT	CASSEIWTGLAFF
TRBV24-1	-	TRBJ2-1	TRBD2	TGTGCCACCAGCGACCCCGGGACTAGCGACCCCAATGAGCAGTTCTTC	CATSDPGTSDPNEQFF
TRBV10-2	-	TRBJ2-7	-	TGCGCCAGCAGTGCGCTTCCCGGGGCAGGGGCCTACTACGAGCAGTACTTC	CASSALPGAGAYYEQYF
TRBV7-9	-	TRBJ1-1	-	TGTGCCAGCAGCTTAACGGGGGACACTGAAGCTTTCTTT	CASSLTGDTEAFF
TRBV7-6	-	TRBJ1-1	-	TGTGCCAGCAGCTTAGGTGCTCAGGGGCCTGAAGCTTTCTTT	CASSLGAQGPEAFF
TRBV5-6	-	TRBJ1-2	TRBD1	TGTGCCAGCAGCTTGAGGGGACAGCTGTATGGCTACACCTTC	CASSLRGQLYGYTF